The TCR beta chain under discussion was sequenced for a study of OX40 agonist ivuxolimab in advanced cancers. Study-level findings and limits: Expanded clones were, on average, more numerous in CD8+ T cells than in CD4+.

As to this clone: Its antigen is still unknown.

A history of autoimmune disease or systemic immunosuppression excluded patients. V lost 3 bases and J lost 3; bases outside the gene matches: 5. This CDR3 has 16 amino acids. Per germline, CDR1 SGHNT and CDR2 YYREEE (reference sequence). Clones were sequenced by immunoSEQ multiplex PCR, and TCRdb holds only the in-frame ones, with some missing. The sample lists some 78,000 clones, approximately 90% occurring once. The material was CD4+ or CD8+ T cells sorted from blood, obtained in a trial of the OX40 agonist ivuxolimab. This sequence was found in an adult with an advanced solid tumor such as melanoma, head and neck, liver or kidney cancer. The chain carries TRBV5-4 and TRBJ2-7; 14 bases match TRBD2. CDR3 sequence: CASSSGLAGDLYEQYF. Here the CDR3 DNA reads TGTGCCAGCAGCTCGGGACTAGCGGGAGATCTCTACGAGCAGTACTTC. Looking up the rest from reference TRBV5-4 and TRBJ2-7 gives the full variable domain: ETGVTQSPTHLIKTRGQQVTLRCSSQSGHNTVSWYQQALGQGPQFIFQYYREEENGRGNFPPRFSGLQFPNYSSELNVNALELDDSALYLCASSSGLAGDLYEQYFGPGTRLTVT.